The rows below give T cell receptor beta chains drawn from one sample of a study of CD8+ T cells in alopecia areata. Method: immunoSEQ multiplex PCR; TCRdb's copy keeps in-frame clones and lacks some. The data show about 150,000 clones, with about 59% seen just once and about a sixth held by the top ten. The sample here was CD8+ T cells sorted from blood, taken at week 4, from a patient treated with tofacitinib. Receptors originate from a human donor with alopecia areata. The CDR3 runs from the conserved cysteine through the conserved F or W. The order of the fields is clone size, V gene, CDR3 protein. Expanded clones are given a class, and other clones once, few, many or no size at all.

clone size: .; V gene: TRBV27; CDR3 protein: CASSYTPNTEAFF
clone size: .; V gene: TRBV29-1; CDR3 protein: CSVEDGDRGDEAFF
clone size: .; V gene: TRBV29-1; CDR3 protein: CSAGDRGKGNTIYF
clone size: few; V gene: TRBV27; CDR3 protein: CASSLNGQPQHF
clone size: .; V gene: TRBV30; CDR3 protein: CAWSGVGSTDTQYF
clone size: few; V gene: TRBV19; CDR3 protein: CASTDRDRPGTEAFF
clone size: .; V gene: TRBV5-1; CDR3 protein: CASKIRGEYTEAFF
clone size: .; V gene: TRBV6-6; CDR3 protein: CASSYSSRQETQYF
clone size: once; V gene: TRBV2; CDR3 protein: CASRPDEAFF
clone size: .; V gene: TRBV6-1; CDR3 protein: CASSEALAPTHEQYF
clone size: .; V gene: TRBV29-1; CDR3 protein: CSVGRGDEQFF
clone size: once; V gene: TRBV7-9; CDR3 protein: CASSPSSGGSETQYF
clone size: few; V gene: TRBV30; CDR3 protein: CAWSVLGSTEAFF
clone size: .; V gene: TRBV29-1; CDR3 protein: CSVEPGEAASLSTNEKLFF
clone size: once; V gene: TRBV7-8; CDR3 protein: CASTGDGNYEQYF
clone size: .; V gene: TRBV7-8; CDR3 protein: CASSLQTSAPHF
clone size: .; V gene: TRBV5-1; CDR3 protein: CASSLVEDRSRYTQYF
clone size: .; V gene: TRBV5-6; CDR3 protein: CASSLVSGLGGADTQYF
clone size: .; V gene: TRBV30; CDR3 protein: CAWSSGPSAYTF
clone size: few; V gene: TRBV11-2; CDR3 protein: CASSLFGPGSYEQYF
clone size: few; V gene: TRBV5-4; CDR3 protein: CASSLGSSYEQYF
clone size: .; V gene: TRBV2; CDR3 protein: CASSEKGSYNEQFF
clone size: few; V gene: TRBV29-1; CDR3 protein: CSVDRGTGELFF
clone size: few; V gene: TRBV5-4; CDR3 protein: CASSAGTGGADTQYF
clone size: few; V gene: TRBV25-1; CDR3 protein: CASSPGNEQFF
clone size: .; V gene: TRBV11-2; CDR3 protein: CASGNRELTYEQYF
clone size: .; V gene: TRBV30; CDR3 protein: CAWTGPNNEQFF
clone size: .; V gene: TRBV5-6; CDR3 protein: CASSSIQGLGYEQYF
clone size: .; V gene: TRBV27; CDR3 protein: CASSTLKGVGTEAFF
clone size: once; V gene: TRBV30; CDR3 protein: CAWSTAVLYSEQYF
clone size: .; V gene: TRBV5-6; CDR3 protein: CASSFSLTTGPGANVLTF
clone size: .; V gene: TRBV30; CDR3 protein: CAWSSTQERGQPQHF
clone size: few; V gene: TRBV30; CDR3 protein: CAWSVTSEGTQYF
clone size: .; V gene: TRBV30; CDR3 protein: CAWSVGLAGSEQFF
clone size: .; V gene: TRBV7-9; CDR3 protein: CASSLGSGGNSPLHF
clone size: .; V gene: TRBV7-9; CDR3 protein: CASSPPDAGQGETEAFF
clone size: .; V gene: TRBV6-1; CDR3 protein: CASSDPPGEQFF
clone size: .; V gene: TRBV27; CDR3 protein: CASSLLVRGRTGELFF
clone size: few; V gene: TRBV14; CDR3 protein: CASSPGPNYGYTF
clone size: few; V gene: TRBV10-3; CDR3 protein: CAISGVEGQPYGYTF
clone size: few; V gene: TRBV29-1; CDR3 protein: CSVGSGAWMEAANEAFF
clone size: few; V gene: TRBV30; CDR3 protein: CAWSITGGTEAFF
clone size: few; V gene: TRBV7-9; CDR3 protein: CASSLASTGELFF
clone size: .; V gene: TRBV4-3; CDR3 protein: CASSQYWTGNYGYTF
clone size: .; V gene: TRBV11-2; CDR3 protein: CASSLSGGNTDTQYF
clone size: .; V gene: TRBV7-8; CDR3 protein: CASGVGLQDQPQHF
clone size: .; V gene: TRBV30; CDR3 protein: CAWRAPGTGVQETQYF
clone size: .; V gene: TRBV27; CDR3 protein: CASSLSGGEQYF
clone size: .; V gene: TRBV13; CDR3 protein: CASSLQGSNEKLFF
clone size: .; V gene: TRBV6-6; CDR3 protein: CASSYVLAPQYGYTF
clone size: .; V gene: TRBV7-8; CDR3 protein: CASNLAGGTTGETQYF
clone size: .; V gene: TRBV18; CDR3 protein: CASSPQGNSGANVLTF
clone size: .; V gene: TRBV30; CDR3 protein: CAWSVLGGSPLHF
clone size: .; V gene: TRBV2; CDR3 protein: CASSEGREQYF
clone size: .; V gene: TRBV9; CDR3 protein: CASSPRTETDTQYF